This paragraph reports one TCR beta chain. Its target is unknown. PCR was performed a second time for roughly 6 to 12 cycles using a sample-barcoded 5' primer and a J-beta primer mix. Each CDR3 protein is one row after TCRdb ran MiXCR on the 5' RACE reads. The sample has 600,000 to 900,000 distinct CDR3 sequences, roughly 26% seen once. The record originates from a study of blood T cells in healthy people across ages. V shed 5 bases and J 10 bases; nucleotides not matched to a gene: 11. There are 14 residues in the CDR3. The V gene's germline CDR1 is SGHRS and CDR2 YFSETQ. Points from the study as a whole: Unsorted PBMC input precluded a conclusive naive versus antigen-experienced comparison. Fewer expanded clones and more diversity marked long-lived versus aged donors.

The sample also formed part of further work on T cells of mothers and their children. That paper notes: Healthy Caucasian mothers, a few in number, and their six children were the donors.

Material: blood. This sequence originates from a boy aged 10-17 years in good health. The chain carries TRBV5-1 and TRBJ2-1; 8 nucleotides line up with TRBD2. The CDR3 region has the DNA TGCGCCAGCAGTAAGGCGGGGGGCCCCCTAGAGCAGTTCTTC. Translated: CASSKAGGPLEQFF.